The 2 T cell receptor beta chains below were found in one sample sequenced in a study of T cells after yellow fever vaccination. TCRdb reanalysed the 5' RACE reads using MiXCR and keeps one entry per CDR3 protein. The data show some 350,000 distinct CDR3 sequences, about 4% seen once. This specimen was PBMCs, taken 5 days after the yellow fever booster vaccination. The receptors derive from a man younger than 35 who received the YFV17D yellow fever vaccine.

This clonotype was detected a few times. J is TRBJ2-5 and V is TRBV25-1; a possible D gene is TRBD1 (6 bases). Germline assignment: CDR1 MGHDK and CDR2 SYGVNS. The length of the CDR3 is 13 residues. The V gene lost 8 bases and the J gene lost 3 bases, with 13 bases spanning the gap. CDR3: CASGLGGKETQYF. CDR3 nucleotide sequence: TGTGCCAGCGGCTTAGGGGGAAAAGAGACCCAGTACTTC.

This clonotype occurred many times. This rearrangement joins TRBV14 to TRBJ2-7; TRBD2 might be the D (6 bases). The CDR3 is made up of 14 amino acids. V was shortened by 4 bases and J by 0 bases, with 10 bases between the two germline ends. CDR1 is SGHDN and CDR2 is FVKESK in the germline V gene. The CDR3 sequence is CASSRWDFSYEQYF. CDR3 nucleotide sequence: TGTGCCAGCAGCCGTTGGGACTTCTCCTACGAGCAGTACTTC.